The 4 T cell receptor beta chains listed next were all sequenced from one sample in a study of T cells expressing NK-cell markers. Reanalyzing the 5' RACE reads, TCRdb keeps one entry per CDR3 protein, without DNA. The table for this sample gives about 110,000 distinct CDR3 sequences. The sequencing sample was made of blood T cells: a sorted CD56 or NKG2C T cell subset, CD4+ or CD8+ T cells, or bulk PBMC T cells (not recorded which). All receptors derive from a woman between 18 and 70 years old in good health.

The V gene is TRBV4-3, the J gene TRBJ2-3; lacking DNA, the TRBD2 call made by TCRdb goes unchecked. CDR1 and CDR2 from the germline V gene are LGHNA and YSLEER. The CDR3 spans 18 residues. The CDR3 region is CASSQAGTSGSSTDTQYF.

The chain is built from TRBV6-1 and TRBJ2-7; the TRBD2 assignment by TCRdb is unverifiable without DNA. CDR3 size: 14 residues. Per germline, CDR1 MNHNS and CDR2 SASEGT. CDR3 loop: CASSSSGSFYEQYF.

The chain recombines TRBV28 with TRBJ2-7; TCRdb outputs TRBD1, but without DNA this stays unchecked. The CDR3 totals 11 residues. Germline V gene data show CDR1 as MDHEN and CDR2 as SYDVKM. Here the CDR3 reads CASSLRDKAYF.

V is TRBV20-1 and J is TRBJ1-1; absent DNA, TCRdb's TRBD1 call cannot be checked. The germline V gene encodes CDR1 DFQATT and CDR2 SNEGSKA (reference sequence). This CDR3 comprises 13 residues. CDR3 region: CSARDQWGTEAFF.